The entry that follows covers one T cell receptor beta chain sequence. Its antigen is not identified. The data are from a study of T cell responses to AZD1222 COVID-19 vaccine. About the research overall: Timing groups of about 4 and about 12 weeks for second doses were pooled. Study results and caveats: Spike-specific TCR breadth rose after two AZD1222 doses, and depth rose as well. A reported finding is that nearly half of spike-specific TCRs target unmutated variant regions. Regions 160-218 and 743-854 held dominance among vaccine-associated CD4 TCRs, which spanned spike.

The data were produced by immunoSEQ multiplex PCR, yet TCRdb's version contains in-frame clones alone and is incomplete. The repertoire holds some 100,000 clones, with 86% as singletons. The germline V gene encodes CDR1 MDHEN and CDR2 SYDVKM. Trimming took 0 bases from V and 1 from J, leaving 12 bases between them. CDR3 length: 16 residues. The sequences come from peripheral blood, collected on day 0 of AZD1222 vaccination. The chain employs TRBV28 and TRBJ1-2; maybe TRBD1 (5 bases). The receptor was isolated from an adult in good health. The CDR3 reads CASSLWSGGGNYGYTF. CDR3 DNA: TGTGCCAGCAGTTTATGGTCGGGGGGAGGTAACTATGGCTACACCTTC.